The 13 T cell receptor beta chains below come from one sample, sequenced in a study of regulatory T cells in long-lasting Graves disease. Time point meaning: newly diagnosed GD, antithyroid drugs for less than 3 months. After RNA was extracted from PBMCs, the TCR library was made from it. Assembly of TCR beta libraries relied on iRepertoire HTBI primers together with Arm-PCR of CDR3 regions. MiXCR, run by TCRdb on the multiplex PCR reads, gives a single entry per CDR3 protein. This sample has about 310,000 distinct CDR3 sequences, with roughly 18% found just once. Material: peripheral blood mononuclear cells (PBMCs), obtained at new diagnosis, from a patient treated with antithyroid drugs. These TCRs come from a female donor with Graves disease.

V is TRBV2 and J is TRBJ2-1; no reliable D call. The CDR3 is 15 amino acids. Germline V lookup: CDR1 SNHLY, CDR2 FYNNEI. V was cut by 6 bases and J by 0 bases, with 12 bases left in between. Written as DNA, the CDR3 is TGTGCCAGCAGACCACTGGGGTCCTCCTACAATGAGCAGTTCTTC. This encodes CASRPLGSSYNEQFF.

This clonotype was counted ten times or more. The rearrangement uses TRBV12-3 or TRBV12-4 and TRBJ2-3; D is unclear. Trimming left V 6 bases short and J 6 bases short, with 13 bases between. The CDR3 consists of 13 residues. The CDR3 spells CASSLVRPDTQYF. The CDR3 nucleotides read TGTGCCAGCAGCCTTGTCCGACCGGATACGCAGTATTTT.

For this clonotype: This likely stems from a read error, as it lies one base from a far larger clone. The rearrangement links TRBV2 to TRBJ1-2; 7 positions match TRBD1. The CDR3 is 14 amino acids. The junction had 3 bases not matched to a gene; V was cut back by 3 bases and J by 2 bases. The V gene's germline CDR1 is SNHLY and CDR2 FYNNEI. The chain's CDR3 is CASSEVGQNYGYTF. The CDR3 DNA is TGTGCCAGCAGTGAGGTGGGACAGAACTATGGCTACACCTTC.

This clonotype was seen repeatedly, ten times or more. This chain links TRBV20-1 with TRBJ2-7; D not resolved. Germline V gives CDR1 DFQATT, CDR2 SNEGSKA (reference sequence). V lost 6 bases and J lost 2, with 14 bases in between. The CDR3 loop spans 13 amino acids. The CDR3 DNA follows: TGCAGTGCCAAGACCCCTATCACCTACGAGCAGTACTTC. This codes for CSAKTPITYEQYF.

The CDR3 DNA is TGCGCCAGCAGCTCCCCCCCCCCGTCGACAGATACGCAGTATTTT. This sequence encodes CASSSPPPSTDTQYF. The V call is TRBV5-1, the J call TRBJ2-3; D unresolved. Germline V lookup: CDR1 SGHRS, CDR2 YFSETQ. The V end lost 3 bases, the J end lost 3 bases, and 14 bases lay between the germline ends. CDR3 size: 15 residues.

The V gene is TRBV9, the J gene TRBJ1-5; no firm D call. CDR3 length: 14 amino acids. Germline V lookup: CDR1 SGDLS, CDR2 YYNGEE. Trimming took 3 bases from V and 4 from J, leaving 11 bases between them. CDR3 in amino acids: CASSDSAGNQPQHF. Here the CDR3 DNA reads TGTGCCAGCAGCGATTCGGCGGGGAATCAGCCCCAGCATTTT.

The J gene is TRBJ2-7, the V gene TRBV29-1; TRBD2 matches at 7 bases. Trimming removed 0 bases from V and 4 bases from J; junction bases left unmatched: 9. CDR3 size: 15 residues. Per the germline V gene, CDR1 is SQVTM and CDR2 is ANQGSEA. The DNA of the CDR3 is TGCAGCGTTGAAGATCAGGGCGGGAGAGGATACGAGCAGTACTTC. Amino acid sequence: CSVEDQGGRGYEQYF.

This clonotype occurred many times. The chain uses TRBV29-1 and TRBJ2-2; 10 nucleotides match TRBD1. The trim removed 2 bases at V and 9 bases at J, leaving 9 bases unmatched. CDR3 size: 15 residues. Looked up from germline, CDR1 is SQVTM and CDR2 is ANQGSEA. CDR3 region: CSVETWDRGYRELFF. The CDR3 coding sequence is TGCAGCGTTGAAACCTGGGACAGGGGCTACCGGGAGCTGTTTTTT.

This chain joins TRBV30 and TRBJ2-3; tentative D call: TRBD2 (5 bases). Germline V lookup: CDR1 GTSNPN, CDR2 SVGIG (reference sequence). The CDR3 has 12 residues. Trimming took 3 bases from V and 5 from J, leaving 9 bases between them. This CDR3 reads CAWREVGDTQYF. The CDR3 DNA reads TGTGCCTGGAGGGAGGTAGGAGATACGCAGTATTTT. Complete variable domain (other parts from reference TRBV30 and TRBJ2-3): SQTIHQWPATLVQPVGSPLSLECTVEGTSNPNLYWYRQAAGRGLQLLFYSVGIGQISSEVPQNLSASRPQDRQFILSSKKLLLSDSGFYLCAWREVGDTQYFGPGTRLTVL.

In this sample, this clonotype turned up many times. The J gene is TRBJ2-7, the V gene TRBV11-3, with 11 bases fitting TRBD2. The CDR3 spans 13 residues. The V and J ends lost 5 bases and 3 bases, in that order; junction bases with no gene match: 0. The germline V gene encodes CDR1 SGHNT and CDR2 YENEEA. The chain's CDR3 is CASSTSGSYEQYF. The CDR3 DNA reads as TGTGCCAGCAGCACTAGCGGGAGCTACGAGCAGTACTTC.

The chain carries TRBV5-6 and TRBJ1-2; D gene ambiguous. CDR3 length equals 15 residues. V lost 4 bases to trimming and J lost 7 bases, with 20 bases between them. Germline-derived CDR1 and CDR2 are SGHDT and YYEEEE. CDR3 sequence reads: CASSDSKVLGLGYTF. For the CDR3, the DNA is TGTGCCAGCAGCGACTCCAAGGTCTTGGGTCTTGGCTACACCTTC.

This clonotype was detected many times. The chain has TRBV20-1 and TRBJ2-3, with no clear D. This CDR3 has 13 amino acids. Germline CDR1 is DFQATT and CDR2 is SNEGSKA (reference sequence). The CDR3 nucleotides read TGCAGCCGCCGGACGAAGAGCACAGATACGCAGTATTTT. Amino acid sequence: CSRRTKSTDTQYF.

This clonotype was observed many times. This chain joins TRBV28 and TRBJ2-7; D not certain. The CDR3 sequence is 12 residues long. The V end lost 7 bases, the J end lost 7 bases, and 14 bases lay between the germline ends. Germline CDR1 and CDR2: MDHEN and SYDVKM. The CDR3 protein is CASITLLGEQYF. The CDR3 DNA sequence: TGTGCCAGCATCACCCTCTTGGGGGAGCAGTACTTC.